The next 5 T cell receptor beta chains were all read from a single sample in a study of T cells after yellow fever vaccination. MiXCR was run by TCRdb on the 5' RACE reads, yielding one entry per CDR3 protein. The table has 350,000 to 450,000 distinct CDR3 sequences, roughly a sixth seen once. Sequencing was performed on PBMCs, taken before the yellow fever booster vaccination. These receptors came from a man between 18 and 35 years old who received the YFV17D yellow fever vaccine.

This clonotype came up many times. V usage is TRBV29-1 and J usage is TRBJ1-1, with D unresolved. V shed 5 bases and J shed 2 bases, with 18 bases lying between them. Germline values: CDR1 SQVTM, CDR2 ANQGSEA. This CDR3 has 15 amino acids. CDR3 residues: CSVHPPGPINTEAFF. The CDR3 DNA reads TGCAGCGTTCATCCCCCCGGACCGATAAACACTGAAGCTTTCTTT.

This clonotype has ten or more counts. CDR3 in DNA: TGCGCCAGCAGCTTGGGGCAGGCCCAAGAGACCCAGTACTTC. This sequence encodes CASSLGQAQETQYF. The rearrangement joins TRBV5-1 to TRBJ2-5; no clear D. The CDR3 sequence is 14 residues long. CDR1 SGHRS and CDR2 YFSETQ come from the germline V gene. Trimming pared 0 bases from V and 1 base from J, leaving 7 bases between.

This clonotype was recorded a few times. The chain joins TRBV5-6 to TRBJ2-1; D is ambiguous. Trimming pared 0 bases from V and 9 bases from J, leaving 10 bases between. Germline assignment: CDR1 SGHDT and CDR2 YYEEEE. The CDR3 has 13 residues. CDR3 coding DNA: TGTGCCAGCAGCTTGGTACAGTACGGTGAGCAGTTCTTC. It translates to CASSLVQYGEQFF.

In this sample, this clonotype turned up a few times. This chain connects TRBV6-5 to TRBJ2-7, with D perhaps given as TRBD1 or TRBD2 (5 bases each). The V end lost 8 bases, the J end lost 6 bases, and 14 bases lay between the germline ends. CDR3 size: 12 residues. Germline CDR1 and CDR2: MNHEY and SVGAGI. DNA for the CDR3: TGTGCCAGCGTTGCCGGGGCGGGCGAGCAGTACTTC. Protein sequence: CASVAGAGEQYF.

The V gene is TRBV2, the J gene TRBJ2-3, with a weak D call TRBD2 (5 bases). The V end lost 6 bases, the J end lost 2 bases, and 12 bases lay between the germline ends. CDR3 size: 14 residues. CDR1 is SNHLY and CDR2 is FYNNEI in the germline V gene. The CDR3 DNA reads TGTGCCAGCAGAGGGCTAGACTACACAGATACGCAGTATTTT. Its translation is CASRGLDYTDTQYF. The full variable domain, completed using reference TRBV2 and TRBJ2-3, is EPEVTQTPSHQVTQMGQEVILRCVPISNHLYFYWYRQILGQKVEFLVSFYNNEISEKSEIFDDQFSVERPDGSNFTLKIRSTKLEDSAMYFCASRGLDYTDTQYFGPGTRLTVL.